This is a list of T cell receptor beta chains from one sample in a study of T cells in localized non-small cell lung cancer. Sequenced by immunoSEQ multiplex PCR; TCRdb stores in-frame clones only, minus some. The sample carries about a thousand clones, around 34% recorded once. The sequences come from normal lung tissue next to the tumor, collected before any cancer treatment. The receptors were sampled from a female donor older than 55 with stage III squamous cell lung carcinoma. Both conserved end residues are part of each CDR3. A D gene is named only where the DNA matches it firmly. Some rows have no size entry. The others give once, few or many, or a class for an expanded clone.

V	D	J	size	DNA	CDR3
TRBV28	TRBD2	TRBJ2-7	once	TGTGCCAGCAGGGGAGCGGGAGGGCCGTTCCACGAGCAGTACTTC	CASRGAGGPFHEQYF
TRBV4-1	-	TRBJ2-7	large	TGCGCCAGCAGCCAGGATCCCCGACAGGACTCCTACGAGCAGTACTTC	CASSQDPRQDSYEQYF
TRBV6-7	-	TRBJ2-7	few	TGTGCCAGCAGTTTTGACCCGAGCTCCTACGAGCAGTACTTC	CASSFDPSSYEQYF
TRBV12-2	-	TRBJ2-2	few	TGTGCCAGTAGTGACCGCGTCCGGTCCACCGGGGAGCTGTTTTTT	CASSDRVRSTGELFF
TRBV5-1	TRBD1	TRBJ1-4	few	TGCGCCAGCAGCCAAGAGCATTACAGGGGGAAGGGGGAAAAACTGTTTTTT	CASSQEHYRGKGEKLFF
TRBV11-3	-	TRBJ2-1	large	TGTGCCAGCATTCCATGGGGGCGAAGTATCCACAATGAGCAGTTCTTC	CASIPWGRSIHNEQFF
TRBV9	TRBD1	TRBJ1-2	few	TGTGCCAGCAGCGTAGAACAGGGGGTTGGCTACACCTTC	CASSVEQGVGYTF
TRBV1	-	TRBJ1-5	-	TGCGCCAGCAGCCAAGAACAGGGTCTTGGACAGCCCCAGCATTTT	CASSQEQGLGQPQHF
TRBV28	-	TRBJ2-2	hyperexpanded	TGTGCCAGCAGTAAGGGCCGGGACCCCACCGGGGAGCTGTTTTTT	CASSKGRDPTGELFF
TRBV11-3	-	TRBJ1-5	large	TGTGCCAGCAGCTCCACCCGGTCTGGAGATCAGCCCCAGCATTTT	CASSSTRSGDQPQHF
TRBV29-1	TRBD1	TRBJ1-2	-	TGCAGCGCCGCCCCCGGGACAGCTACCTATGGCTACACCTTC	CSAAPGTATYGYTF
TRBV6-8	-	TRBJ1-1	large	TGTGCCAGCAGTACACAAAACACTGAAGCTTTCTTT	CASSTQNTEAFF
TRBV29-1	-	TRBJ1-2	once	TGCAGCGTCCAAGACAGATTCTATGGCTACACCTTC	CSVQDRFYGYTF
TRBV19	-	TRBJ2-7	few	TGTGCCAGTAGCACTGACTATCCAGTCTACGAGCAGTACTTC	CASSTDYPVYEQYF
TRBV19	-	TRBJ1-1	few	TGTGCCAGTAGTTTCGGGAGGGCTGAAGCTTTCTTT	CASSFGRAEAFF
TRBV18	-	TRBJ1-3	few	TGTGCCAGCTCACCACCGGCAAACACCATATATTTT	CASSPPANTIYF
TRBV7-5	-	TRBJ2-7	few	TGTGCCAGCGGCAGGGACAGGGGAACCATCGAGCAGTACTTC	CASGRDRGTIEQYF
TRBV4-1	TRBD1	TRBJ1-4	few	TGCGCCAGCAGCCAAGTAAAGAGACAGGGCGGAGAAAAACTGTTTTTT	CASSQVKRQGGEKLFF
TRBV28	TRBD2	TRBJ2-1	few	TGTGCCAGCAGTTCGCTAGCGGGAGAAATTCTTAATGAGCAGTTCTTC	CASSSLAGEILNEQFF
TRBV11-3	-	TRBJ2-1	-	TGTGCCAGCAGCTTAGGTGCTAGCTCCTACAATGAGCAGTTCTTC	CASSLGASSYNEQFF
TRBV4-1	-	TRBJ1-2	large	TGCGCCAGCAGCCAAGAAACCCCAGGACTCTATGGCTACACCTTC	CASSQETPGLYGYTF
TRBV11-3	-	TRBJ2-7	large	TGTGCCAGCACCCAGCAAGGGGGGGGATGGTACGAGCAGTACTTC	CASTQQGGGWYEQYF
TRBV6-8	TRBD2	TRBJ2-7	-	TGTGCCAGCAACTACGGGGGGGTCCACGAGCAGTACTTC	CASNYGGVHEQYF
TRBV28	-	TRBJ1-2	-	TGTGCCACCTATGACCCGGGAAGAGGCTACACCTTC	CATYDPGRGYTF
TRBV29-1	TRBD1	TRBJ2-7	large	TGCAGCGTTCCGGGACAGGGTGTCGAAGAGCAGTACTTC	CSVPGQGVEEQYF
TRBV18	-	TRBJ2-7	-	TGTGCCAGCTCACCCTTCGGGGACGAGCAGTACTTC	CASSPFGDEQYF
TRBV19	-	TRBJ2-2	-	TGTGCCAGTAGTATCCGGGGGAAGAACACCGGGGAGCTGTTTTTT	CASSIRGKNTGELFF
TRBV29-1	-	TRBJ2-7	-	TGCAGCGTTGTGTCAGGGGAGGTTCACTACGAGCAGTACTTC	CSVVSGEVHYEQYF
TRBV30	-	TRBJ2-2	-	TGTGCCTGGAGTGCCGGGGCTTTGGACACCGGGGAGCTGTTTTTT	CAWSAGALDTGELFF